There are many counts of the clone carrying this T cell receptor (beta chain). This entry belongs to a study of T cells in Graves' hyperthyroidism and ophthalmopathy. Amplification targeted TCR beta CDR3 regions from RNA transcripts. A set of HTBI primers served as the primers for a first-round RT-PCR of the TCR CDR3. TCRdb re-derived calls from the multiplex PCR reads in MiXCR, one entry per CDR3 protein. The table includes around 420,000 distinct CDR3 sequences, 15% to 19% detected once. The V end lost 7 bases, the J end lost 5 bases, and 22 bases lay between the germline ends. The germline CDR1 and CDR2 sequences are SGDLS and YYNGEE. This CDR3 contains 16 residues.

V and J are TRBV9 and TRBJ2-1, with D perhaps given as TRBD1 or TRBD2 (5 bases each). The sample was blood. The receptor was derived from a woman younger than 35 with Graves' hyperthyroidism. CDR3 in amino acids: CASGGGAGRTDNEQFF. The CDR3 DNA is TGTGCCAGCGGGGGTGGGGCAGGCAGAACTGACAATGAGCAGTTCTTC. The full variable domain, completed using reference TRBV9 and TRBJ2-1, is DSGVTQTPKHLITATGQRVTLRCSPRSGDLSVYWYQQSLDQGLQFLIQYYNGEERAKGNILERFSAQQFPDLHSELNLSSLELGDSALYFCASGGGAGRTDNEQFFGPGTRLTVL.